These 16 T cell receptor beta chains came from one sample sequenced in a study of graft-versus-host responses after intestinal transplantation. Assay: immunoSEQ multiplex PCR; the TCRdb copy retains only in-frame clones and omits some. The sample holds under 50,000 clones, 85% to 90% seen once. The sequencing used PBMCs, collected almost 270 days after transplant. Every receptor here comes from a human patient who received an intestinal transplant, so some T cells may come from the graft donor.

The V gene is TRBV6-5, the J gene TRBJ1-5; D not resolved. Germline CDR1 is MNHEY and CDR2 is SVGAGI. This CDR3 region has 13 residues. V lost 5 bases to trimming and J lost 7 bases, with 12 bases between them. In DNA, the CDR3 is TGTGCCAGCAGTGACCAAGACCAACAGCCCCAGCATTTT. As protein: CASSDQDQQPQHF.

This clone has only one observation. The chain carries TRBV4-3 and TRBJ1-2; unclear D gene. The V gene's germline CDR1 is LGHNA and CDR2 YSLEER. Trimming stripped 4 bases from V and 3 bases from J, with 18 bases between. The CDR3 is 16 amino acids. The CDR3 coding sequence is TGCGCCAGCAGCCGTACTCGGTTGGGAGGTGACTATGGCTACACCTTC. It is translated as CASSRTRLGGDYGYTF.

The rearrangement links TRBV6-6 to TRBJ2-7; possibly TRBD1 for D (6 bases). In germline, CDR1 is MNHNY, CDR2 SVGAGI (reference sequence). V lost 5 bases and J lost 3, with 11 bases in between. The CDR3 length is 13 residues. The chain's CDR3 is CASSRDKLYEQYF. CDR3 sequence (DNA): TGTGCCAGCAGTCGGGACAAACTCTACGAGCAGTACTTC.

The chain recombines TRBV5-1 with TRBJ2-7, with TRBD1 matching 8 bases. Looked up from germline, CDR1 is SGHRS and CDR2 is YFSETQ. The CDR3 sequence is 14 residues long. V gave up 4 bases and J gave up 3 bases; unmatched junction bases: 6. The CDR3 here is CASSRTGRNYEQYF. The CDR3 DNA reads TGCGCCAGCAGCAGGACAGGGCGTAACTACGAGCAGTACTTC.

This clone was observed a single time. CDR3 sequence (DNA): TGCGCCAGCAGCTGGGGGATCTACCAAGAGACCCAGTACTTC. Encoded protein: CASSWGIYQETQYF. The V call is TRBV5-1, the J call TRBJ2-5; TRBD1 or TRBD2 may be the D gene (5 bases each). Between the trimmed V and J ends, which lost 3 bases and 0 bases, there was a span of 9 bases. This CDR3 comprises 14 residues. CDR1 and CDR2 from the germline V gene are SGHRS and YFSETQ.

CDR3 residues: CASSPGLTAETQYF. The CDR3 DNA follows: TGTGCCAGCAGCCCCGGACTAACGGCAGAGACCCAGTACTTC. The rearrangement links TRBV7-9 to TRBJ2-5; D possibly corresponds to TRBD2 (6 bases). The CDR3 runs to 14 residues. The V and J ends lost 5 bases and 4 bases respectively, with 14 bases between them. Germline CDR1 SEHNR, CDR2 FQNEAQ (reference sequence).

The chain carries TRBV13 and TRBJ2-7; D unclear. Deletions cut 2 bases from V and 2 bases from J, with 13 bases between. CDR3 length: 15 amino acids. Germline-derived CDR1 and CDR2 are PRHDT and FYEKMQ (reference sequence). The CDR3 loop is CASSLSIGRAYEQYF. CDR3 DNA sequence: TGTGCCAGCAGCTTATCTATCGGCAGAGCCTACGAGCAGTACTTC.

The chain uses TRBV2 and TRBJ2-7, with 9 bases that match TRBD1. CDR3 size: 16 residues. The junction had 6 bases not matched to a gene; V was cut back by 1 base and J by 2 bases. Germline CDR1 SNHLY, CDR2 FYNNEI. The CDR3 DNA is TGTGCCAGCAGTGAAGGGCCGGGACAGGGCGCCTACGAGCAGTACTTC. This encodes CASSEGPGQGAYEQYF.

The rearrangement joins TRBV18 to TRBJ2-7; D not resolved. Trimming left V 0 bases short and J 3 bases short, with 6 bases between. The CDR3 runs 13 residues. From germline, CDR1 is KGHSH and CDR2 LQKENI. CDR3 region: CASSPPDGYEQYF. CDR3 nucleotides: TGTGCCAGCTCACCACCGGACGGCTACGAGCAGTACTTC. Full variable domain (outside the CDR3, taken from reference TRBV18 and TRBJ2-7): NAGVMQNPRHLVRRRGQEARLRCSPMKGHSHVYWYRQLPEEGLKFMVYLQKENIIDESGMPKERFSAEFPKEGPSILRIQQVVRGDSAAYFCASSPPDGYEQYFGPGTRLTVT.

The rearrangement joins TRBV4-1 to TRBJ2-7; D may be TRBD2 (5 bases). The CDR3 consists of 13 residues. Trimming took 2 bases from V and 4 from J, leaving 9 bases between them. Germline values: CDR1 MGHRA, CDR2 YSYEKL. As DNA, the CDR3 is TGCGCCAGCAGCCAACTGGACTCTTACGAGCAGTACTTC. Its translation: CASSQLDSYEQYF.

The chain combines TRBV9 with TRBJ2-7; 10 bases map to TRBD1. CDR3 length: 14 residues. Trimming took 3 bases from V and 7 from J; bases not matched to a gene: 7. Germline V lookup: CDR1 SGDLS, CDR2 YYNGEE. CDR3 bases: TGTGCCAGCAGCGCCGGGACAGGGGATAGGGAGCAGTACTTC. Translating it yields CASSAGTGDREQYF.

The rearrangement uses TRBV30 and TRBJ1-5; D not certain. V lost 0 bases to trimming and J lost 3 bases, with 6 bases between them. This CDR3 is 13 amino acids long. Germline V gene sequence: CDR1 GTSNPN, CDR2 SVGIG (reference sequence). CDR3 sequence (DNA): TGTGCCTGGAGTGTAGGATACAATCAGCCCCAGCATTTT. This encodes CAWSVGYNQPQHF.

The chain has TRBV14 and TRBJ2-7; D is possibly TRBD1 (5 bases). V was cut by 4 bases and J by 3 bases, with 10 bases left in between. The CDR3 totals 13 residues. Germline V gene sequence: CDR1 SGHDN, CDR2 FVKESK. This chain's CDR3 is CASSPMGRYEQYF. Here the CDR3 DNA reads TGTGCCAGCAGCCCCATGGGGCGCTACGAGCAGTACTTC.

This chain connects TRBV6-1 to TRBJ1-3; D gene ambiguous. Germline-derived CDR1 and CDR2 are MNHNS and SASEGT. The CDR3 length is 13 residues. V dropped 5 bases and J dropped 4 bases, with 9 bases sitting between them. This CDR3 reads CASSTGRGNTIYF. The CDR3 DNA follows: TGTGCCAGCAGTACGGGAAGGGGAAACACCATATATTTT.

The chain combines TRBV7-9 with TRBJ1-1, with D unresolved. CDR3 size: 12 residues. V lost 2 bases and J lost 1, with 2 bases in between. In germline, CDR1 is SEHNR, CDR2 FQNEAQ (reference sequence). CDR3 region: CASSLQNTEAFF. CDR3 DNA sequence: TGTGCCAGCAGCTTACAGAACACTGAAGCTTTCTTT.

The chain couples TRBV15 to TRBJ1-6; maybe TRBD1 (6 bases). CDR3 length: 16 residues. Trimming stripped 7 bases from V and 7 bases from J, with 20 bases between. The germline V gene encodes CDR1 LNHNV and CDR2 YYDKDF (reference sequence). The CDR3 is CATTNTPWTANSPLHF. For the CDR3, the DNA is TGTGCCACCACTAATACCCCCTGGACAGCCAATTCACCCCTCCACTTT.